One sample yielded the 25 T cell receptor beta chains listed below, sequenced in a study of low-dose radiotherapy and immunotherapy resistance in tumors. Primers used for first-strand cDNA, a TRAV- and TRBV-specific set, covered both alpha and beta chains. TCRs underwent about 20 PCR cycles of amplification with a constant-region primer and V-primer adapter. TCRdb used MiXCR to reprocess the reads, holding one entry per CDR3 protein. The data show under 90,000 distinct CDR3 sequences, roughly a sixth seen once. Time point specified: before trial treatment. This sample comprised PBMCs, obtained before treatment. Every receptor here comes from a male donor with prostate cancer.

In this sample, this clonotype turned up many times. This chain connects TRBV11-2 to TRBJ2-3; possible D gene TRBD2, 7 bases. V lost 3 bases to trimming and J lost 8 bases, with 15 bases between them. The CDR3 sequence is 14 residues long. The germline V gene has CDR1 SGHAT and CDR2 FQNNGV. The DNA of the CDR3 is TGTGCCAGCAGCTTTGGCGGGGGCTTGGGTACGCAGTATTTT. Residues: CASSFGGGLGTQYF.

This clonotype was counted many times. The genes are TRBV28 and TRBJ2-1; D call uncertain. Germline CDR1 and CDR2: MDHEN and SYDVKM. This CDR3 has 16 residues. Trimming left V 7 bases short and J 5 bases short, with 21 bases between. In nucleotides, the CDR3 is TGTGCCAGCAAAAACAAAAAGTTGCAGATAAACAATGAGCAGTTCTTC. Translating it yields CASKNKKLQINNEQFF.

This clonotype was observed at least ten times. V gene TRBV2 combines with J gene TRBJ2-3; 9 bases line up with TRBD2. Germline V gene sequence: CDR1 SNHLY, CDR2 FYNNEI. V gave up 1 base and J gave up 2 bases; unmatched junction bases: 4. The CDR3 sequence is 16 residues long. The CDR3 sequence is CASSEVAGAYTDTQYF. As DNA, the CDR3 is TGTGCCAGCAGTGAAGTAGCGGGGGCCTACACAGATACGCAGTATTTT.

In its sample, this clonotype ranks as medium-sized. The chain links TRBV5-1 to TRBJ2-7; TRBD1 might be the D (5 bases). The CDR3 runs 15 residues. CDR1 is SGHRS, CDR2 YFSETQ, per germline. Trimming took off 5 bases at V and 6 bases at J, with 21 bases between the two ends. The CDR3 DNA sequence: TGCGCCAGCAGGTTTGGGCCCCAGACAGCTAGCGAGCAGTACTTC. This sequence encodes CASRFGPQTASEQYF.

This sequence joins TRBV6-1 and TRBJ2-1; D unresolved. The CDR3 covers 13 residues. Germline-derived CDR1 and CDR2 are MNHNS and SASEGT. Trimming left V 8 bases short and J 6 bases short, with 14 bases between. CDR3 coding DNA: TGTGCCAGCGGGCCCTCCGAGCCCAATGAGCAGTTCTTC. This encodes CASGPSEPNEQFF.

The gene calls are TRBV20-1 and TRBJ2-3; D unclear. V lost 3 bases and J lost 1, with 14 bases in between. The CDR3 extends over 15 amino acids. CDR1 and CDR2 from the germline V gene are DFQATT and SNEGSKA (reference sequence). CDR3 protein: CSASAHFGRTDTQYF. The CDR3 nucleotides are TGCAGTGCTAGTGCGCATTTCGGCCGCACAGATACGCAGTATTTT.

Note on this clonotype: A read error may be the cause here, since a much bigger clone is one base away. The chain carries TRBV7-8 and TRBJ2-1; 9 positions match TRBD2. The CDR3 runs 12 residues. The germline CDR1 and CDR2 sequences are SGHVS and FQNEAQ. The CDR3 DNA is TGTACCAGCAGCTTAGGGGGACTAGCCCAGTTCTTC. Translated, it gives CTSSLGGLAQFF.

This clonotype occurred many times. The chain recombines TRBV12-3 or TRBV12-4 with TRBJ1-3; TRBD1 matches at 7 bases. This CDR3 spans 15 amino acids. J gave up 0 bases and V 5 bases, and 4 bases lay outside the gene matches. CDR3 bases: TGTGCCAGCAGTCAGGGGGGATTCTCTGGAAACACCATATATTTT. Translation gives CASSQGGFSGNTIYF.

This clonotype was counted many times. The rearrangement links TRBV5-1 to TRBJ1-1, with 10 nucleotides matching TRBD1. Trimming took 4 bases from V and 5 from J; bases not matched to a gene: 5. Looked up from germline, CDR1 is SGHRS and CDR2 is YFSETQ. This CDR3 has 14 residues. The chain's CDR3 is CASSPTGGLTEAFF. The CDR3 DNA reads as TGCGCCAGCAGCCCGACAGGGGGCTTGACTGAAGCTTTCTTT.

Comments on this clonotype: This could be a read error, since a much larger clone is one nucleotide away. The genes are TRBV20-1 and TRBJ1-6; TRBD1 aligns across 9 bases. This CDR3 is 14 amino acids long. From germline, CDR1 is DFQATT and CDR2 SNEGSKA (reference sequence). The CDR3 DNA is TGCAGTGCTTCAACAGGGGGCTATCGATCACCCCCCCACTTT. Protein product: CSASTGGYRSPPHF.

The genes are TRBV2 and TRBJ2-5; 10 nucleotides agree with TRBD1. Germline V lookup: CDR1 SNHLY, CDR2 FYNNEI. V gave up 4 bases and J gave up 1 base; unmatched junction bases: 3. CDR3 length: 15 amino acids. CDR3 sequence (DNA): TGTGCCAGCAGTGGACAGGGGGCCGGCCAAGAGACCCAGTACTTC. This translates into CASSGQGAGQETQYF.

The chain combines TRBV10-3 with TRBJ2-1, with a weak D call TRBD1 (6 bases). CDR3 length: 16 residues. The ends were cut back, 4 bases at V and 0 bases at J, with 13 bases in the middle. Germline CDR1 is ENHRY and CDR2 is SYGVKD. CDR3 in DNA: TGTGCCATCAGTGGTATCAGGGGAATCTCCTACAATGAGCAGTTCTTC. Its translation is CAISGIRGISYNEQFF.

As regards this clonotype: The likely explanation is a read error, given a far larger clone one base away. This chain uses TRBV5-3 with TRBJ2-5; TRBD2 might be the D (5 bases). TRBV5-3 is annotated as an ORF whose role is uncertain. There are 16 residues in the CDR3. The CDR3 loop is CASSPGLTRTQETEYF. DNA for the CDR3: TGTGCCAGCAGCCCTGGACTCACGAGGACCCAAGAGACCGAGTACTTC.

The chain couples TRBV5-4 to TRBJ2-3; TRBD2 might be the D (6 bases). This CDR3 contains 15 residues. CDR1 SGHNT and CDR2 YYREEE come from the germline V gene (reference sequence). V lost 4 bases, J lost 5 bases, and 17 bases lay in between. Written as DNA, the CDR3 is TGTGCCAGCAGCATCCGGGACTCGGAGGTAGATACGCAGTATTTT. The encoded protein is CASSIRDSEVDTQYF.

In its sample, this clonotype was seen many times. The genes are TRBV2 and TRBJ2-1, with TRBD1 matching 9 bases. The J segment lost 5 bases and the V segment lost 7 bases, leaving 15 bases of the junction unmatched. The CDR3 length is 17 residues. Germline V gives CDR1 SNHLY, CDR2 FYNNEI. The CDR3 nucleotides are TGTGCCAGCAATCCGGGACAGGGACTCAGGGTTGACAATGAGCAGTTCTTC. Its protein product is CASNPGQGLRVDNEQFF. The full variable domain, in which reference TRBV2 and TRBJ2-1 provide the parts outside the CDR3, is EPEVTQTPSHQVTQMGQEVILRCVPISNHLYFYWYRQILGQKVEFLVSFYNNEISEKSEIFDDQFSVERPDGSNFTLKIRSTKLEDSAMYFCASNPGQGLRVDNEQFFGPGTRLTVL.

This chain uses TRBV27 with TRBJ2-5; 8 nucleotides match TRBD1. Germline V gene sequence: CDR1 MNHEY, CDR2 SMNVEV (reference sequence). This CDR3 comprises 12 residues. With 8 bases clipped from V and 5 bases from J, the junction kept 4 bases outside the gene matches. The CDR3 reads CASPGQAETQYF. CDR3 coding DNA: TGTGCCAGCCCGGGACAGGCGGAGACCCAGTACTTC.

This clonotype occurred many times. The V call is TRBV20-1, the J call TRBJ1-2; TRBD1 matches at 7 bases. After removal of 5 bases from V and 0 bases from J, the junction contained 12 bases not matched to a gene. The CDR3 runs 16 residues. The germline V gene encodes CDR1 DFQATT and CDR2 SNEGSKA (reference sequence). In DNA form, the CDR3 reads TGCAGTGCTGATAACCTCAAGGGGGCAGCTAACTATGGCTACACCTTC. It codes for CSADNLKGAANYGYTF.

This clonotype came up a few times. The gene calls are TRBV12-3 or TRBV12-4 and TRBJ1-6; D gene ambiguous. V shed 6 bases and J shed 9 bases, with 9 bases lying between them. This CDR3 has 12 residues. DNA for the CDR3: TGTGCCAGCAGCCAAGGGAGTTCACCCCTCCACTTT. The encoded protein is CASSQGSSPLHF.

The CDR3 DNA reads TGCGCCAGCAGCTTGGAGGACCTCTTAGGGGGGGATGAGCAGTTCTTC. It is translated as CASSLEDLLGGDEQFF. This chain links TRBV5-1 with TRBJ2-1; weak D call: TRBD2 (7 bases). The V gene's germline CDR1 is SGHRS and CDR2 YFSETQ. The germline V and J ends were trimmed by 0 bases and 8 bases, with 18 bases remaining between them. The CDR3 runs 16 residues.

This clonotype came up many times. The chain recombines TRBV2 with TRBJ2-5, with D unresolved. The V end lost 4 bases, the J end lost 5 bases, and 11 bases lay between the germline ends. CDR1 and CDR2 from the germline V gene are SNHLY and FYNNEI. This CDR3 is 13 amino acids long. CDR3 DNA: TGTGCCAGCAGTGGGTCTGCCCTCGAGACCCAGTACTTC. Its protein is CASSGSALETQYF.

This clonotype appeared many times. CDR3 residues: CASTLPRAVNQPQHF. CDR3 bases: TGTGCCAGCACCCTCCCGCGGGCCGTTAATCAGCCCCAGCATTTT. The chain uses TRBV28 and TRBJ1-5, with D hard to call. CDR1 MDHEN and CDR2 SYDVKM come from the germline V gene. This CDR3 region has 15 residues. V shed 7 bases and J shed 4 bases, with 17 bases lying between them.

Ten or more counts support this clonotype. The V gene is TRBV5-1, the J gene TRBJ2-3; D remains unclear. The ends were cut back, 3 bases at V and 1 base at J, with 15 bases in the middle. The CDR3 covers 16 residues. The germline CDR1 and CDR2 sequences are SGHRS and YFSETQ. CDR3 region: CASSSSAFLGTDTQYF. Here the CDR3 DNA reads TGCGCCAGCAGCTCGTCGGCTTTCCTGGGCACAGATACGCAGTATTTT.

The chain has TRBV5-1 and TRBJ2-1, with 9 bases lining up with TRBD2. CDR3 length equals 14 residues. Germline assignment: CDR1 SGHRS and CDR2 YFSETQ. The V segment lost 5 bases and the J segment 5 bases; nucleotides outside the gene matches: 5. The CDR3 bases are TGCGCCAGCAGGCGCGCGGGGGGGGACAATGAGCAGTTCTTC. The encoded protein is CASRRAGGDNEQFF.

This clonotype was detected ten times or more. The chain is built from TRBV12-3 or TRBV12-4 and TRBJ1-4; D is undetermined. This CDR3 is 13 amino acids long. V lost 6 bases to trimming and J lost 7 bases, with 12 bases between them. Here the CDR3 reads CASRARQGEKLFF. CDR3 nucleotide sequence: TGTGCCAGCAGAGCCCGACAAGGTGAAAAACTGTTTTTT.

In this sample, this clonotype turned up many times. The rearrangement joins TRBV27 to TRBJ2-1; TRBD1 or TRBD2 may be the D gene (5 bases each). The CDR3 spans 12 residues. Germline loops: CDR1 MNHEY, CDR2 SMNVEV (reference sequence). The V end was cut by 6 bases, the J end by 10 bases, with 13 bases between. The CDR3 DNA reads as TGTGCCAGCAGCCCCCGAGGGGAAGAGCAGTTCTTC. It encodes CASSPRGEEQFF.